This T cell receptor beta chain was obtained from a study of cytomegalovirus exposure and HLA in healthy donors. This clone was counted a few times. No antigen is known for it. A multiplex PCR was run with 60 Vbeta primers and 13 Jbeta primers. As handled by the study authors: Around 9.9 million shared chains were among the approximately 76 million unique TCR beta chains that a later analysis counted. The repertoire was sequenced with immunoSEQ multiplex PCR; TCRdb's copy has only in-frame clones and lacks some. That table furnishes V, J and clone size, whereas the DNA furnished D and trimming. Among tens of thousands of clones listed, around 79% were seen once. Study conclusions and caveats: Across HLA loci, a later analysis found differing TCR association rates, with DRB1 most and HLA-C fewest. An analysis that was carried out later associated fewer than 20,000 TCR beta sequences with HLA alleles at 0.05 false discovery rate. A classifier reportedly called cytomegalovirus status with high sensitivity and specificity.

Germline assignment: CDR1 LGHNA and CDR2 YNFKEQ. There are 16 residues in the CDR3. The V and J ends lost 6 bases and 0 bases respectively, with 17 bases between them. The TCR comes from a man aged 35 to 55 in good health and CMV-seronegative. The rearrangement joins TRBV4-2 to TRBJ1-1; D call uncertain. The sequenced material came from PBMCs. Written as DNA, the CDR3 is TGTGCCAGCAGACCGCTTTTGAGCCGAATGAACACTGAAGCTTTCTTT. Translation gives CASRPLLSRMNTEAFF.